The following is a T cell receptor (beta chain) sequence with its context. The antigen remains unidentified. Assay: immunoSEQ multiplex PCR; the TCRdb copy retains only in-frame clones and omits some. Among fewer than 200,000 clones listed, 75% to 90% were seen once. The source of the sample is a study of T cell responses to AZD1222 COVID-19 vaccine. The CDR3 length is 15 residues. Study conclusions and caveats: Clonal diversity was possibly underestimated, and white British individuals and females predominated among donors. Regions 160-218 and 743-854 dominated among vaccine-associated CD4 TCRs spanning spike.

This clonotype was obtained from an adult who received the MenACWY meningococcal vaccine as a control. This sample comprised peripheral blood, obtained 28 days after the second dose of the MenACWY control vaccine. This chain connects TRBV21-1 to TRBJ2-5; the table's D call, TRBD2, was not checked against the DNA. TRBV21-1 is flagged as a pseudogene. The CDR3 region is CASSIPWTPQETQYF. In nucleotides, the CDR3 is TGTGCCAGCAGCATTCCGTGGACTCCCCAAGAGACCCAGTACTTC.